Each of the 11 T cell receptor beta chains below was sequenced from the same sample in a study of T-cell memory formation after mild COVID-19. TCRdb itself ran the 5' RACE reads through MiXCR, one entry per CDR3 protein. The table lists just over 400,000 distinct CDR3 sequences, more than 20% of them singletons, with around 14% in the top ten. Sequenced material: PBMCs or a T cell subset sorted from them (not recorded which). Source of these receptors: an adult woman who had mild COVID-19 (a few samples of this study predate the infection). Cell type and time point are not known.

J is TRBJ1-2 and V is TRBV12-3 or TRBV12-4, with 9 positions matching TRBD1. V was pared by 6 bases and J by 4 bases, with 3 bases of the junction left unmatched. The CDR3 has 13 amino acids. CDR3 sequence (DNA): TGTGCCAGCAGAGCGACAGGGGGCTATGGCTACACCTTC. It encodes CASRATGGYGYTF.

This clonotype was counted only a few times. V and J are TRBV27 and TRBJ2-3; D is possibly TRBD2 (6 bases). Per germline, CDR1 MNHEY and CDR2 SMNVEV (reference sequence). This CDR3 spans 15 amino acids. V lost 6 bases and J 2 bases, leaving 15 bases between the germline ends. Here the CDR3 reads CASRSSGLITDTQYF. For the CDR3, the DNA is TGTGCCAGCAGAAGCTCGGGACTGATCACAGATACGCAGTATTTT.

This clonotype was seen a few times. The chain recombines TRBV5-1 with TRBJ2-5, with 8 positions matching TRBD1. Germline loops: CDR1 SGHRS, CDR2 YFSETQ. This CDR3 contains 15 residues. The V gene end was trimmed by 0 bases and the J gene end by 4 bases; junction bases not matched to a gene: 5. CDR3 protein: CASSLGTGKGETQYF. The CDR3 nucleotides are TGCGCCAGCAGCTTGGGGACAGGGAAGGGAGAGACCCAGTACTTC.

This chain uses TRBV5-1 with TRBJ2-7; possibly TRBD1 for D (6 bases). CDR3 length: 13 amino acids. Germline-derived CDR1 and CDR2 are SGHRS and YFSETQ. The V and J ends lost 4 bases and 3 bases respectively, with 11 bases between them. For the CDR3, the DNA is TGCGCCAGCAGCATGGACAGCCTCTACGAGCAGTACTTC. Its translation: CASSMDSLYEQYF. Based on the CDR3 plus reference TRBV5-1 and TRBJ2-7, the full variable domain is KAGVTQTPRYLIKTRGQQVTLSCSPISGHRSVSWYQQTPGQGLQFLFEYFSETQRNKGNFPGRFSGRQFSNSRSEMNVSTLELGDSALYLCASSMDSLYEQYFGPGTRLTVT.

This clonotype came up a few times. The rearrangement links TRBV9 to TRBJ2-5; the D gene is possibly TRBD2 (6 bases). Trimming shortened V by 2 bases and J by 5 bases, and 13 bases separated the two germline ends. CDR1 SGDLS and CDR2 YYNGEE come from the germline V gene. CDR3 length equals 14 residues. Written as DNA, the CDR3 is TGTGCCAGCAGCGTCCGGGAGCCTGGTGAGACCCAGTACTTC. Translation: CASSVREPGETQYF.

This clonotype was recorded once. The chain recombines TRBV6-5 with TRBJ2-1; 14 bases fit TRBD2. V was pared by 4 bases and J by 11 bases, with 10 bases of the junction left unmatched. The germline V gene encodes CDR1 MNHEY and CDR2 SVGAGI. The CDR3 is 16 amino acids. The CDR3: CASSSPLTSGGAKQFF. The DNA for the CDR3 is TGTGCCAGCAGTTCCCCTTTGACTAGCGGGGGGGCGAAGCAGTTCTTC.

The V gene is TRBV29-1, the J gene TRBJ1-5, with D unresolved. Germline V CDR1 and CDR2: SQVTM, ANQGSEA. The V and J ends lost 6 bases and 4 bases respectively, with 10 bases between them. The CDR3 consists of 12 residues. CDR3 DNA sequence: TGCAGCGTCCAGTCCGGAAATCAGCCCCAGCATTTT. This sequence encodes CSVQSGNQPQHF.

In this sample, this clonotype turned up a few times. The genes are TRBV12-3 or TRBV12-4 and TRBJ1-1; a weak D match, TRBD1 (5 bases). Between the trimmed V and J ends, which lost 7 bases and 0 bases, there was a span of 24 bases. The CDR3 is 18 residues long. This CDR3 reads CASTPPGPKLPMNTEAFF. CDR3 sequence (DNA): TGTGCCAGCACTCCCCCGGGACCCAAGCTGCCGATGAACACTGAAGCTTTCTTT.

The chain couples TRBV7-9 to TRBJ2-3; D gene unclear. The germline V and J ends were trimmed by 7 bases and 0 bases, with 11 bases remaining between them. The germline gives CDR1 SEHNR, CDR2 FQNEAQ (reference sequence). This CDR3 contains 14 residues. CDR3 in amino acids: CASKELPSTDTQYF. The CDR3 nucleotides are TGTGCCAGCAAAGAGCTACCGAGCACAGATACGCAGTATTTT.

CDR3 sequence (DNA): TGTGCCAGCAGCTTCAGGACTAGCGGCTTGACGGCGTACGAGCAGTACTTC. Translated, it gives CASSFRTSGLTAYEQYF. The chain carries TRBV5-5 and TRBJ2-7; 10 positions match TRBD2. Looked up from germline, CDR1 is SGHKS and CDR2 is YYEKEE (reference sequence). This CDR3 contains 17 residues. With V trimmed by 2 bases and J by 4 bases, 12 bases remained unmatched.

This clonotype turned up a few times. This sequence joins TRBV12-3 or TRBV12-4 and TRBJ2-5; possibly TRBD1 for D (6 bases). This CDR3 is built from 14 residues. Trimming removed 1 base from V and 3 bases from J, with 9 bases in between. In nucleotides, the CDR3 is TGTGCCAGCAGTTTAGGGCAGGGGAAAGAGACCCAGTACTTC. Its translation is CASSLGQGKETQYF.